Below, 11 T cell receptor beta chains from the same sample are listed, as sequenced in a study of OX40 agonist ivuxolimab in advanced cancers. This table comes from immunoSEQ multiplex PCR, and its TCRdb copy is limited to in-frame clones, with some not included. The table lists nearly 80,000 clones, about 84% of them singletons. This material consisted of CD4+ or CD8+ T cells sorted from blood, taken in a trial of the OX40 agonist ivuxolimab. Receptors were obtained from an adult with an advanced solid tumor such as melanoma, head and neck, liver or kidney cancer.

The genes are TRBV4-3 and TRBJ1-2; tentative D call: TRBD1 (5 bases). V was shortened by 4 bases and J by 1 base, with 16 bases between the two germline ends. The CDR3 consists of 16 residues. Germline CDR1 and CDR2: LGHNA and YSLEER. In DNA form, the CDR3 reads TGCGCCAGCAGCCCCGACCAAAGGGGATTTAACTATGGCTACACCTTC. Translation: CASSPDQRGFNYGYTF.

The chain joins TRBV6-5 to TRBJ2-5, with TRBD2 matching over 9 bases. Germline V gene data show CDR1 as MNHEY and CDR2 as SVGAGI. The V and J ends lost 7 bases and 7 bases, in that order; junction bases with no gene match: 7. CDR3 size: 13 residues. CDR3 coding DNA: TGTGCCAGCACCCCTAGCGGGACATGGACCCAGTACTTC. It translates to CASTPSGTWTQYF.

V and J are TRBV6-5 and TRBJ1-6, with D possibly matching TRBD1 (6 bases). This CDR3 has 16 amino acids. V was pared by 1 base and J by 7 bases, with 14 bases between. Per germline, CDR1 MNHEY and CDR2 SVGAGI. DNA for the CDR3: TGTGCCAGCAGTTACTTCAGCAGGGGAGACAATTCACCCCTCCACTTT. It translates to CASSYFSRGDNSPLHF.

The CDR3 spells CALQVYNEQFF. The CDR3 region has the DNA TGTGCCTTACAAGTCTACAATGAGCAGTTCTTC. The V and J genes are TRBV2 and TRBJ2-1; D not resolved. This CDR3 contains 11 residues. In germline, CDR1 is SNHLY, CDR2 FYNNEI. Between the trimmed V and J ends, which lost 11 bases and 3 bases, there was a span of 8 bases.

The rearrangement links TRBV10-2 to TRBJ1-5, with D maybe TRBD1 (5 bases). Trimming stripped 6 bases from V and 9 bases from J, with 15 bases between. Germline assignment: CDR1 WSHSY and CDR2 SAAADI. This CDR3 has 13 residues. The CDR3 loop reads CASRPGRTGPQHF. The DNA of the CDR3 is TGCGCCAGCAGACCGGGACGGACCGGGCCCCAGCATTTT.

The sample holds many counts of this clone. CDR3 loop: CASSTQGTVYSPLHF. CDR3 coding DNA: TGTGCCAGCAGCACGCAGGGGACTGTTTATTCACCCCTCCACTTT. The chain employs TRBV5-4 and TRBJ1-6, with D possibly matching TRBD1 (6 bases). CDR3 size: 15 residues. The V end was cut by 4 bases, the J end by 8 bases, with 16 bases between. Germline CDR1 is SGHNT and CDR2 is YYREEE (reference sequence).

This clone appeared a few times. The chain combines TRBV6-1 with TRBJ1-2; tentatively, D is TRBD1 (5 bases). This CDR3 is built from 16 residues. In germline, CDR1 is MNHNS, CDR2 SASEGT. V was shortened by 1 base and J by 1 base, with 13 bases between the two germline ends. CDR3 coding DNA: TGTGCCAGCAGTGAAGAGGAGGCAGGGAATAACTATGGCTACACCTTC. It translates to CASSEEEAGNNYGYTF.

This clone was counted once. J is TRBJ1-6 and V is TRBV5-6, with TRBD1 matching 8 bases. V lost 4 bases to trimming and J lost 7 bases; unmatched junction nucleotides: 16. CDR3 size: 18 residues. CDR1 and CDR2 (germline): SGHDT, YYEEEE. The CDR3 loop reads CASSTRTGSRTGNSPLHF. The CDR3 DNA follows: TGTGCCAGCAGCACAAGGACAGGGTCGAGGACTGGAAATTCACCCCTCCACTTT.

The J gene is TRBJ1-4, the V gene TRBV14; 8 bases are a match to TRBD1. Germline V lookup: CDR1 SGHDN, CDR2 FVKESK. The CDR3 runs 15 residues. J was trimmed by 9 bases and V by 4 bases; bases with no gene match: 10. The CDR3: CASSLWRDRPQKLFF. The CDR3 region has the DNA TGTGCCAGCAGCCTGTGGCGGGACAGGCCACAAAAACTGTTTTTT. Variable domain in full (rest from reference TRBV14 and TRBJ1-4): EAGVTQFPSHSVIEKGQTVTLRCDPISGHDNLYWYRRVMGKEIKFLLHFVKESKQDESGMPNNRFLAERTGGTYSTLKVQPAELEDSGVYFCASSLWRDRPQKLFFGSGTQLSVL.

The chain couples TRBV7-2 to TRBJ2-3; no definite D call. The CDR3 runs to 15 residues. Trimming removed 2 bases from V and 0 bases from J, with 9 bases in between. Germline CDR1 is SGHTA and CDR2 is FQGNSA. CDR3 sequence: CASSLNPLSTDTQYF. The CDR3 bases are TGTGCCAGCAGCTTAAACCCACTAAGCACAGATACGCAGTATTTT.

V gene TRBV27 combines with J gene TRBJ1-3; no clear D. Germline loops: CDR1 MNHEY, CDR2 SMNVEV (reference sequence). The CDR3 runs to 18 residues. V dropped 3 bases and J dropped 2 bases, with 20 bases sitting between them. The CDR3 sequence is CASSFSPRQARAGNTIYF. CDR3 sequence (DNA): TGTGCCAGCAGTTTCTCCCCTCGGCAGGCAAGAGCTGGAAACACCATATATTTT.